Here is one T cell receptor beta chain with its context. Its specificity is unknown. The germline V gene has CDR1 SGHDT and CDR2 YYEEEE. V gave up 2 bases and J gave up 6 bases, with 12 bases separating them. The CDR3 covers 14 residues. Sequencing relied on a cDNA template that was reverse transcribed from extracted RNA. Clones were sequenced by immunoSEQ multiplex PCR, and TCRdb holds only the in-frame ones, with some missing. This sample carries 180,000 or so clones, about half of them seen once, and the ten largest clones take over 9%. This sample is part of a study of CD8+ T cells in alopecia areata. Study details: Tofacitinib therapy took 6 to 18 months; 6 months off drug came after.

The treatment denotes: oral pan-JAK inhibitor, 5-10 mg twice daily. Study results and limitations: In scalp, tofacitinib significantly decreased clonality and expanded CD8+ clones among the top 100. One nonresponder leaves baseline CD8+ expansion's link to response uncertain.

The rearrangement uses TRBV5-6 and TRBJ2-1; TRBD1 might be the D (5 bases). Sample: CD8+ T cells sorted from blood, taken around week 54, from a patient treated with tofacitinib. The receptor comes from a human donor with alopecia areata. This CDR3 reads CASSFSGAPNEQFF. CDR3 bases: TGTGCCAGCAGCTTTAGTGGGGCCCCCAATGAGCAGTTCTTC.